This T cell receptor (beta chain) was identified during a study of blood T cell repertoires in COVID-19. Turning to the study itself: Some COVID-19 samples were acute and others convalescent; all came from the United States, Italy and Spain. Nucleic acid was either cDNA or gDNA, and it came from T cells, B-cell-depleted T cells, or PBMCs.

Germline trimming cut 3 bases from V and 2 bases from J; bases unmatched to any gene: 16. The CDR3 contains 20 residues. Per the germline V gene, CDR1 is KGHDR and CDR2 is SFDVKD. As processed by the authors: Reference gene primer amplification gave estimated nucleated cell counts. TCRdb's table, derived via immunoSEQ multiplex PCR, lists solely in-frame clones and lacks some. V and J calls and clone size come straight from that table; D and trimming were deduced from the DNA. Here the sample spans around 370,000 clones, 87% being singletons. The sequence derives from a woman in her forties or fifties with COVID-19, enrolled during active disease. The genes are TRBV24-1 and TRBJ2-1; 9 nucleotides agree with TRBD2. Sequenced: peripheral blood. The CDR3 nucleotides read TGTGCCACCAGTGATCCTAGCGGGGCCCCAGCCGGGGGGACCTACAATGAGCAGTTCTTC. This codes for CATSDPSGAPAGGTYNEQFF.